This TCR beta chain was sequenced during a study of regulatory T cells in long-lasting Graves disease. Time point noted: newly diagnosed GD, antithyroid drugs for less than 3 months. RNA from PBMCs was the source of the TCR library. The CDR3 totals 13 residues. Trimming took 7 bases from V and 4 from J, leaving 12 bases between them. CDR1 and CDR2 (germline): KGHDR, SFDVKD. In its sample, this clonotype was seen many times. Sequencing libraries for TCR beta were prepared with iRepertoire HTBI primers and Arm-PCR of CDR3 regions. One entry per CDR3 protein results from TCRdb running MiXCR on the multiplex PCR reads. This table has about 500,000 distinct CDR3 sequences, around 12% appearing once. The data were also submitted as part of a second study, on T cells in Graves' hyperthyroidism and ophthalmopathy.

The V call is TRBV24-1, the J call TRBJ1-1; D is unresolved. The clonotype originates from a woman in her 30s with Graves disease. The sequences come from peripheral blood mononuclear cells (PBMCs), collected at new diagnosis, from a patient treated with antithyroid drugs. The CDR3 loop reads CATRERARTEAFF. As DNA, the CDR3 is TGTGCCACCAGGGAAAGGGCGCGCACTGAAGCTTTCTTT.